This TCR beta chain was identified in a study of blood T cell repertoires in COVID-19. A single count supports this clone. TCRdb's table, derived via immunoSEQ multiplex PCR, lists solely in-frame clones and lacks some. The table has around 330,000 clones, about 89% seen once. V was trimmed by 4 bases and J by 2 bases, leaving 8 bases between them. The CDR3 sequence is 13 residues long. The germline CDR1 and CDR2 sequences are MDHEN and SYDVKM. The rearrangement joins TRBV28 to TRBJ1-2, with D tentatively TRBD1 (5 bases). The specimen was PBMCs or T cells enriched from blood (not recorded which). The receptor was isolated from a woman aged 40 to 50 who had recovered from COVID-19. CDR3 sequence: CASSSTGNYGYTF. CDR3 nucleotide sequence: TGTGCCAGCAGTTCAACAGGCAACTATGGCTACACCTTC.